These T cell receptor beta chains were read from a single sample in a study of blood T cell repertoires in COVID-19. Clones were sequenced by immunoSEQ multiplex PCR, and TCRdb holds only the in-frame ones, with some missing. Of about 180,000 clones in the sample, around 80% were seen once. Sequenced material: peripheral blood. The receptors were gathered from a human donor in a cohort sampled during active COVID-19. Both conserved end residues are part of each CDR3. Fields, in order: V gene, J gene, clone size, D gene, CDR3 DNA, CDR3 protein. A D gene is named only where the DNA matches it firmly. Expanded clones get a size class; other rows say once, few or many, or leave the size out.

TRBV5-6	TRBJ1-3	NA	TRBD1	TGTGCCAGCAGCTCGGGACAGAATGGAAACACCATATATTTT	CASSSGQNGNTIYF
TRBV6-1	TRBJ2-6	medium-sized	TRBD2	TGTGCCAGCAGTGAGCAAGCGTTAGCGGGGGGGCTTGGGGCCAACGTCCTGACTTTC	CASSEQALAGGLGANVLTF
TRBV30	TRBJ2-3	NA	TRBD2	TGTGCCTGGAGTTTACTAGCGGGGGGGCGTAGCACAGATACGCAGTATTTT	CAWSLLAGGRSTDTQYF
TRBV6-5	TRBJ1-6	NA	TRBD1	TGTGCCAGCATTCCGACAGGGGTGAACGCACCCCTCCACTTT	CASIPTGVNAPLHF
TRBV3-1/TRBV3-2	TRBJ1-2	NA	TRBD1	TGTGCCAGCAGCCAGGGGGACAGGGGGCGTGAAAACTATGGCTACACCTTC	CASSQGDRGRENYGYTF
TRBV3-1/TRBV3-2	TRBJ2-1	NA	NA	TGTGCCAGCAGCCAACTTCGGGCTAGCTGGGCCTACAATGAGCAGTTCTTC	CASSQLRASWAYNEQFF
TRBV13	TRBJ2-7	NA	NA	TGTGCCAGCAGCGGCGACAGTTCCTACGAGCAGTACTTC	CASSGDSSYEQYF
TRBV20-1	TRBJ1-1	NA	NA	TGCAGTGCTAGTGTCCGGGTTAGTACTGAAGCTTTCTTT	CSASVRVSTEAFF
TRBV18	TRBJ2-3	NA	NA	TGTGCCAGCTCACCTCCCGGGAGATCCACAGATACGCAGTATTTT	CASSPPGRSTDTQYF
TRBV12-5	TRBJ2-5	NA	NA	TGTGCTAGTGGCAGGGAGGAGGAGACCCAGTACTTC	CASGREEETQYF
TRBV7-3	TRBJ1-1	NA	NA	TGTGCCAGCAGCTCAAGGCCAGGTGAAGCTTTCTTT	CASSSRPGEAFF
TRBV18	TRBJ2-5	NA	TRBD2	TGTGCCAGCTCACCCGGTCCGGGACTAGCGGGGGCAGAGACCCAGTACTTC	CASSPGPGLAGAETQYF
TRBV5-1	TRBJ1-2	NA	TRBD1	TGCGCCAGCAGCTGGGGACAGGTTCGAGACGGATGCACCTTC	CASSWGQVRDGCTF
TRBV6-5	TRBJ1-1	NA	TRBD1	TGTGCCAGCATTCCGACAGGGGCGAACACTGAAGCTTTCTTT	CASIPTGANTEAFF
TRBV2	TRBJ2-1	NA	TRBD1	TGTGCCAGCAGTGATGGGGGGACAGGGAGGCCGTTCTTC	CASSDGGTGRPFF
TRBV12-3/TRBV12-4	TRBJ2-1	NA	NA	TGTGCCAGCAGCGGCGACAGTAATAATGAGCAGTTCTTC	CASSGDSNNEQFF
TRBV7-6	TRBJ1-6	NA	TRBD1	TGTGCCAGCAGCTTAGCGGGACAGGGGAATTCACCCCTCCACTTT	CASSLAGQGNSPLHF
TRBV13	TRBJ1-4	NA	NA	TGTGCCAGCAGCCCCAGGGGAACTAATGAAAAACTGTTTTTT	CASSPRGTNEKLFF
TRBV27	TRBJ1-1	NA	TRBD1	TGTGCCAGCAGTCCCACCGGGACAGGGATGAACACTGAAGCTTTCTTT	CASSPTGTGMNTEAFF
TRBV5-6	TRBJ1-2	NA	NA	TGTGCCAGCATCGGGGATAACTATGGCTACACCTTC	CASIGDNYGYTF
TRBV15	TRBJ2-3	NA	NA	TGTGCCACCAGCAGAGCGAGGACACCTCCAGATACGCAGTATTTT	CATSRARTPPDTQYF
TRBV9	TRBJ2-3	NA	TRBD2	TGTGCCAGCAGCGCCGGGGGGGCCATCGCAGATACGCAGTATTTT	CASSAGGAIADTQYF
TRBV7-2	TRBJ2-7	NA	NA	TGTGCCAGCAGCCAGACATCCCAGGGCACCTACGAGCAGTACTTC	CASSQTSQGTYEQYF
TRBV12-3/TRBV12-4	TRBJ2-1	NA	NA	TGTGCCAGCAGTTTAGTGGCGGCTTATCAGTTCTTC	CASSLVAAYQFF
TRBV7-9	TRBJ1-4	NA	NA	TGTGCCAGCACCCGTGAGCCTCTAACTAATGAAAAACTGTTTTTT	CASTREPLTNEKLFF
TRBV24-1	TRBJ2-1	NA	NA	TGTGCCACCAGTGATCAAACGGGGGGCCTAGGCTCCTACAATGAGCAGTTCTTC	CATSDQTGGLGSYNEQFF
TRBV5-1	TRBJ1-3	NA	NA	TGCGCCAGCAGCTTTGGACAGCTCTCTGGAAACACCATATATTTT	CASSFGQLSGNTIYF
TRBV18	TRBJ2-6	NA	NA	TGTGCCAGCTCACCGAGCTCAGAGGGAAACGTCCTGACTTTC	CASSPSSEGNVLTF
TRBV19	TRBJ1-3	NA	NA	TGTGCCAGTAGTATCACTTCTGGAAACACCATATATTTT	CASSITSGNTIYF
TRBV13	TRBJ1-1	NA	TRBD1	TGTGCCAGCAGCTCCACGGCAGGGGGATATACTGAAGCTTTCTTT	CASSSTAGGYTEAFF
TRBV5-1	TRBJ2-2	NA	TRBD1	TGCGCCAGCAGCCGAGGGACAGGGGGTTACACCGGGGAGCTGTTTTTT	CASSRGTGGYTGELFF
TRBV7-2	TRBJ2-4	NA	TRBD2	TGTGCCAGCAGCTCGGGACTAGCGGGAGTAAACATTCAGTACTTC	CASSSGLAGVNIQYF
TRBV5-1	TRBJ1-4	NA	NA	TGCGCCAGCAGCTTGGCCCAAACGGGACAAGAAGAAAAACTGTTTTTT	CASSLAQTGQEEKLFF
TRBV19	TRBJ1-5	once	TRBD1	TGTGCCACAGGACAGGGGATCTATAGCAATCAGCCCCAGCATTTT	CATGQGIYSNQPQHF
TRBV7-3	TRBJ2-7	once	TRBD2	TGTGCCAGCAGCTTAGATACGGGACTAGCTTACGAGCAGTACTTC	CASSLDTGLAYEQYF
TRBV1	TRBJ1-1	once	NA	TGCACCAGCAGCCAACAGGGGAACACTGAAGCTTTCTTT	CTSSQQGNTEAFF
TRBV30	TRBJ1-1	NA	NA	TGTGCCTGGATCCCTCCCCCAGGGGTGGGCACTGAAGCTTTCTTT	CAWIPPPGVGTEAFF
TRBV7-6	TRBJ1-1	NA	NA	TGTGCCAGCAGCCCAACCCCAACTAAGAACACTGAAGCTTTCTTT	CASSPTPTKNTEAFF
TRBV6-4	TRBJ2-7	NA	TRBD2	TGTGCCAGCAGTGACTCGGTCGTATGCGGGAGGGAAGCCTACGAGCAGTACTTC	CASSDSVVCGREAYEQYF
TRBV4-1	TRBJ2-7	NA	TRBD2	TGCGCCAGCTCCGGGGGGGCCCACGAGCAGTACTTC	CASSGGAHEQYF
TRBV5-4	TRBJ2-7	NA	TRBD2	TGTGCCAGCAGCTTTCGGACTAGCAGCTCCTACGAGCAGTACTTC	CASSFRTSSSYEQYF